This entry describes one T cell receptor (beta chain). V dropped 5 bases and J dropped 4 bases, with 14 bases sitting between them. This CDR3 is 14 amino acids long. CDR1 and CDR2 (germline): SEHNR, FQNEAQ (reference sequence). The data derive from a study of blood T cell repertoires in COVID-19. In the study overall: Samples taken during acute and convalescent COVID-19 were collected in the United States, Italy and Spain. Sources were T cells, B-cell-depleted T cells, or PBMCs; the material itself was cDNA or gDNA.

In the authors' workflow: By means of reference gene primer amplification, nucleated cell counts were estimated. Libraries were prepared by immunoSEQ multiplex PCR; TCRdb keeps only in-frame clonotypes and omits some of them. V and J calls and clone size come straight from that table; D and trimming were deduced from the DNA. The sample holds about 89,000 clones, 65% to 80% seen once. The source is a human donor in a cohort sampled during active COVID-19. J is TRBJ1-1 and V is TRBV7-9, with unresolved D. Sequencing input: peripheral blood. The CDR3 reads CASSHTWRTTEAFF. For the CDR3, the DNA is TGTGCCAGCAGCCACACGTGGAGGACCACTGAAGCTTTCTTT.